This entry lists 30 T cell receptor beta chains sequenced from one sample in a study of blood T cell repertoires in COVID-19. Sequenced by immunoSEQ multiplex PCR; TCRdb stores in-frame clones only, minus some. This table holds some 270,000 clones, 85% found once. The source material was PBMCs or T cells enriched from blood (not recorded which). The origin of the receptors is a woman aged 45 to 65 who had been exposed to COVID-19.

The genes are TRBV29-1 and TRBJ1-1; D gene ambiguous. Trimming stripped 0 bases from V and 6 bases from J, with 17 bases between. Germline assignment: CDR1 SQVTM and CDR2 ANQGSEA. CDR3 size: 15 residues. The CDR3 sequence is CSVEERPSPGSEAFF. CDR3 nucleotide sequence: TGCAGCGTTGAAGAGCGACCGAGCCCGGGGTCTGAAGCTTTCTTT.

The rearrangement joins TRBV5-1 to TRBJ2-6; D is possibly TRBD2 (5 bases). The CDR3 spans 19 residues. Looked up from germline, CDR1 is SGHRS and CDR2 is YFSETQ. Trimming pared 0 bases from V and 1 base from J, leaving 17 bases between. CDR3 protein: CASSLAGLGTLSGANVLTF. CDR3 DNA: TGCGCCAGCAGCTTGGCCGGACTCGGAACCTTATCTGGGGCCAACGTCCTGACTTTC. The whole variable domain, remainder taken from reference TRBV5-1 and TRBJ2-6, is KAGVTQTPRYLIKTRGQQVTLSCSPISGHRSVSWYQQTPGQGLQFLFEYFSETQRNKGNFPGRFSGRQFSNSRSEMNVSTLELGDSALYLCASSLAGLGTLSGANVLTFGAGSRLTVL.

The J gene is TRBJ1-2, the V gene TRBV7-9; the D gene is possibly TRBD1 (5 bases). The CDR3 has 13 residues. The V end lost 4 bases, the J end lost 5 bases, and 11 bases lay between the germline ends. Per germline, CDR1 SEHNR and CDR2 FQNEAQ (reference sequence). CDR3 amino acids: CASSSGAIYGYTF. The CDR3 DNA reads as TGTGCCAGCAGCTCTGGGGCAATTTATGGCTACACCTTC.

CDR3 DNA sequence: TGTGCCAGCAGCCGTTGGGACAGTAAGGGCTACGAGCAGTACTTC. Residues: CASSRWDSKGYEQYF. The chain links TRBV11-2 to TRBJ2-7; 7 nucleotides line up with TRBD1. The CDR3 has 15 amino acids. Germline CDR1 is SGHAT and CDR2 is FQNNGV. Unmatched junction bases numbered 10, after V lost 5 bases and J lost 3 bases.

A single count supports this clone. V and J are TRBV7-8 and TRBJ1-3; possible D gene TRBD1, 6 bases. The V gene lost 3 bases and the J gene lost 2 bases, with 8 bases spanning the gap. Germline CDR1 reads SGHVS; CDR2 reads FQNEAQ. The CDR3 runs 14 residues. DNA of the CDR3: TGTGCCAGCAGCTTGGGACAAACTGGAAACACCATATATTTT. Its protein product is CASSLGQTGNTIYF.

The chain combines TRBV7-2 with TRBJ2-5, with D unclear. V lost 2 bases to trimming and J lost 7 bases, with 14 bases between them. Germline-derived CDR1 and CDR2 are SGHTA and FQGNSA. The CDR3 runs 14 residues. CDR3 sequence reads: CASSLPRSPGTQYF. The CDR3 region has the DNA TGTGCCAGCAGCTTACCTAGGTCCCCTGGGACCCAGTACTTC.

J is TRBJ1-1 and V is TRBV6-4; TRBD1 might be the D (6 bases). The V gene lost 5 bases and the J gene lost 4 bases, with 11 bases spanning the gap. The CDR3 consists of 13 residues. The germline V gene encodes CDR1 MRHNA and CDR2 SNTAGT. CDR3: CASSSGEGTEAFF. CDR3 sequence (DNA): TGTGCCAGCAGTTCAGGGGAAGGCACTGAAGCTTTCTTT.

V is TRBV3-1 (or the pseudogene TRBV3-2) and J is TRBJ2-5, with D tentatively TRBD1 (5 bases). Trimming took 4 bases from V and 4 from J, leaving 13 bases between them. The CDR3 length is 14 residues. CDR1 is LGHDT, CDR2 YNNKEL, per germline (reference sequence). In DNA, the CDR3 is TGTGCCAGCAGCCTACGACAGATGAGAGAGACCCAGTACTTC. It encodes CASSLRQMRETQYF.

This chain uses TRBV13 with TRBJ1-1; D might be TRBD1 (6 bases). CDR3 length equals 15 residues. V lost 5 bases and J 2 bases, leaving 15 bases between the germline ends. Germline V gene lookup returns CDR1 PRHDT and CDR2 FYEKMQ (reference sequence). As DNA, the CDR3 is TGTGCCAGCAGCCCGAGAGGGGACATAAACACTGAAGCTTTCTTT. Translation gives CASSPRGDINTEAFF.

This clone was found a few times. The rearrangement joins TRBV2 to TRBJ1-1; D perhaps matches TRBD1 (6 bases). Germline V gene data show CDR1 as SNHLY and CDR2 as FYNNEI. Trimming left V 4 bases short and J 5 bases short, with 14 bases between. The CDR3 totals 14 residues. The CDR3 loop is CASSGFYRETEAFF. Here the CDR3 DNA reads TGTGCCAGCAGTGGCTTTTACAGGGAGACTGAAGCTTTCTTT.

The chain links TRBV15 to TRBJ1-4, with D maybe TRBD1 (5 bases). The CDR3 has 13 amino acids. From germline, CDR1 is LNHNV and CDR2 YYDKDF (reference sequence). V was clipped by 1 base and J by 10 bases, with 10 bases between them. The CDR3 DNA follows: TGTGCCACCAGCAGAGGAGGGGAGGGAAAACTGTTTTTT. Translated: CATSRGGEGKLFF.

As concerns this clone: Different DNA sequences within this sample yield the same CDR3. CDR3 region: CASSSGVTGELFF. DNA of the CDR3: TGCGCCAGCAGCTCAGGGGTGACCGGGGAGCTGTTTTTT. This chain uses TRBV5-1 with TRBJ2-2, with D possibly matching TRBD1 (6 bases). The V end lost 3 bases, the J end lost 5 bases, and 8 bases lay between the germline ends. Per the germline V gene, CDR1 is SGHRS and CDR2 is YFSETQ. There are 13 residues in the CDR3.

The chain carries TRBV11-2 and TRBJ1-2, with 8 positions matching TRBD1. V was pared by 4 bases and J by 4 bases, with 8 bases of the junction left unmatched. Germline CDR1 is SGHAT and CDR2 is FQNNGV. The length of the CDR3 is 15 residues. Here the CDR3 DNA reads TGTGCCAGCAGCTCCCCAGGGGGCTTGGTCTATGGCTACACCTTC. Translating it yields CASSSPGGLVYGYTF.

This chain connects TRBV6-5 to TRBJ1-3; D not resolved. Germline V gene data show CDR1 as MNHEY and CDR2 as SVGAGI. Trimming left V 2 bases short and J 4 bases short, with 9 bases between. The CDR3 runs 14 residues. Here the CDR3 reads CASSYGGPGNTIYF. CDR3 in DNA: TGTGCCAGCAGTTACGGAGGCCCGGGAAACACCATATATTTT.

The V call is TRBV5-1, the J call TRBJ2-5; D gene unclear. V shed 5 bases and J shed 4 bases, with 9 bases lying between them. The CDR3 contains 12 residues. The germline V gene encodes CDR1 SGHRS and CDR2 YFSETQ. The CDR3: CASRKIGETQYF. For the CDR3, the DNA is TGCGCCAGCAGGAAGATCGGAGAGACCCAGTACTTC.

The chain has TRBV10-3 and TRBJ2-7; D is possibly TRBD1 (6 bases). Germline values: CDR1 ENHRY, CDR2 SYGVKD. V shed 4 bases and J shed 0 bases, with 13 bases lying between them. The length of the CDR3 is 15 residues. The CDR3 DNA is TGTGCCATCAGTGTAGGGGACACCAGCTCCTACGAGCAGTACTTC. This sequence encodes CAISVGDTSSYEQYF.

The table lists this clone with a few counts. V and J are TRBV2 and TRBJ1-4; D is perhaps TRBD1 (5 bases). The germline V gene encodes CDR1 SNHLY and CDR2 FYNNEI. The CDR3 is 14 amino acids. The V end was cut by 7 bases, the J end by 3 bases, with 12 bases between. CDR3 nucleotide sequence: TGTGCCAGCAAGGGGCAGGTGGCTAATGAAAAACTGTTTTTT. Amino acids: CASKGQVANEKLFF.

The chain couples TRBV5-5 to TRBJ1-4, with 7 bases aligning to TRBD1. Unmatched junction bases numbered 2, after V lost 4 bases and J lost 2 bases. Germline lookup yields CDR1 SGHKS and CDR2 YYEKEE (reference sequence). The CDR3 is made up of 14 amino acids. The CDR3 loop reads CASSQGQTNEKLFF. DNA of the CDR3: TGTGCCAGCAGCCAGGGACAGACTAATGAAAAACTGTTTTTT.

The rearrangement uses TRBV7-9 and TRBJ2-7; D is unclear. Trimming stripped 5 bases from V and 2 bases from J, with 4 bases between. The length of the CDR3 is 11 residues. Germline lookup yields CDR1 SEHNR and CDR2 FQNEAQ (reference sequence). The CDR3 spells CASSRAYEQYF. The CDR3 DNA is TGTGCCAGCAGCCGAGCCTACGAGCAGTACTTC.

This chain's CDR3 is CASSWRDRGMYNEQFF. CDR3 DNA: TGTGCCAGCAGCTGGCGGGACAGGGGAATGTACAATGAGCAGTTCTTC. This rearrangement joins TRBV12-1 to TRBJ2-1; the table gives TRBD1 as D, unverified against the DNA. TRBV12-1 is a known pseudogene. The CDR3 totals 16 residues.

This rearrangement joins TRBV6-5 to TRBJ1-1, with TRBD1 as a possible D gene (5 bases). The CDR3 contains 13 residues. The V end lost 7 bases, the J end lost 0 bases, and 9 bases lay between the germline ends. Germline V gene lookup returns CDR1 MNHEY and CDR2 SVGAGI. In nucleotides, the CDR3 is TGTGCCAGCAAAGGGGCCTTGAACACTGAAGCTTTCTTT. This codes for CASKGALNTEAFF.

V gene TRBV6-1 combines with J gene TRBJ2-5; the match to TRBD1 covers 8 bases. Germline trimming cut 6 bases from V and 4 bases from J; bases unmatched to any gene: 7. Germline CDR1 MNHNS, CDR2 SASEGT. This CDR3 is built from 14 residues. CDR3 coding DNA: TGTGCCAGCAGACAGACAGGGGCGAGAGAGACCCAGTACTTC. Translated, it gives CASRQTGARETQYF.

This chain uses TRBV10-3 with TRBJ2-6; no clear D gene. The V end lost 8 bases, the J end lost 0 bases, and 11 bases lay between the germline ends. CDR1 is ENHRY and CDR2 is SYGVKD in the germline V gene. The CDR3 loop spans 15 amino acids. CDR3 loop: CAIASGNSGANVLTF. In DNA, the CDR3 is TGTGCCATCGCCTCAGGAAACTCTGGGGCCAACGTCCTGACTTTC.

The chain is built from TRBV27 and TRBJ1-1, with D tentatively TRBD1 (5 bases). Trimming took off 5 bases at V and 4 bases at J, with 23 bases between the two ends. The CDR3 spans 17 residues. CDR1 MNHEY and CDR2 SMNVEV come from the germline V gene (reference sequence). The CDR3 loop is CASSRTYLGRAITEAFF. The CDR3 DNA reads as TGTGCCAGCAGTCGCACCTACTTAGGCAGGGCCATCACTGAAGCTTTCTTT.

The chain joins TRBV19 to TRBJ2-1; D ambiguous. The CDR3 extends over 14 amino acids. Trimming took 3 bases from V and 4 from J, leaving 10 bases between them. Germline CDR1 LNHDA, CDR2 SQIVND (reference sequence). CDR3 in DNA: TGTGCCAGTAGTATCATACCAGGTTACAATGAGCAGTTCTTC. As protein: CASSIIPGYNEQFF. The full variable domain, with the rest looked up from reference TRBV19 and TRBJ2-1, is DGGITQSPKYLFRKEGQNVTLSCEQNLNHDAMYWYRQDPGQGLRLIYYSQIVNDFQKGDIAEGYSVSREKKESFPLTVTSAQKNPTAFYLCASSIIPGYNEQFFGPGTRLTVL.

The chain couples TRBV6-5 to TRBJ1-1; 7 bases line up with TRBD1. This CDR3 contains 14 residues. CDR1 is MNHEY and CDR2 is SVGAGI in the germline V gene. V was pared by 0 bases and J by 7 bases, with 5 bases of the junction left unmatched. The CDR3 coding sequence is TGTGCCAGCAGTTACTCAGAGGGGGCCAATGAAGCTTTCTTT. It yields the protein CASSYSEGANEAFF.

There are a few counts of this clone. The rearrangement links TRBV19 to TRBJ1-2, with D tentatively TRBD1 (6 bases). Germline CDR1 is LNHDA and CDR2 is SQIVND (reference sequence). The CDR3 is 13 amino acids. V was trimmed by 4 bases and J by 5 bases, leaving 11 bases between them. The CDR3 here is CASSTRDTYGYTF. As DNA, the CDR3 is TGTGCCAGTAGTACCCGGGACACTTATGGCTACACCTTC.

This clone was seen just once. Here the CDR3 reads CASFGVGEQYF. In nucleotides, the CDR3 is TGTGCCAGCTTCGGGGTGGGGGAGCAGTACTTC. J is TRBJ2-7 and V is TRBV2; possibly TRBD2 for D (5 bases). CDR1 is SNHLY and CDR2 is FYNNEI in the germline V gene. V gave up 8 bases and J gave up 7 bases, with 12 bases separating them. The CDR3 runs to 11 residues.

This chain joins TRBV7-6 and TRBJ1-6; D is unclear. Trimming took 0 bases from V and 7 from J, leaving 16 bases between them. Germline CDR1 is SGHVS and CDR2 is FNYEAQ. The CDR3 totals 17 residues. The CDR3: CASSLAIGEYKNSPLHF. CDR3 in DNA: TGTGCCAGCAGCTTAGCGATCGGGGAGTATAAGAATTCACCCCTCCACTTT.

The V gene is TRBV7-2, the J gene TRBJ1-6, with 7 bases lining up with TRBD1. V dropped 3 bases and J dropped 6; count of bases not matched to a gene: 2. The CDR3 spans 14 residues. Germline CDR1 reads SGHTA; CDR2 reads FQGNSA. CDR3 residues: CASSLGQINSPLHF. CDR3 bases: TGTGCCAGCAGCTTGGGACAGATTAATTCACCCCTCCACTTT.